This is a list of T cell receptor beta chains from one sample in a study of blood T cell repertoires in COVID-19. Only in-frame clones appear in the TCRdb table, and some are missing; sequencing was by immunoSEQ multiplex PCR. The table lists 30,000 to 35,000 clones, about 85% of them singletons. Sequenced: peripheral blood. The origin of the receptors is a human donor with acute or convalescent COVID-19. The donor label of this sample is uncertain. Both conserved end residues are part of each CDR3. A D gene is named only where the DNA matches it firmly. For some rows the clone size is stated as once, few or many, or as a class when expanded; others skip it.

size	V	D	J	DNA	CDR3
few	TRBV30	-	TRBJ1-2	TGTGCCTGGAGCCGGGGAGCTGGCTACACCTTC	CAWSRGAGYTF
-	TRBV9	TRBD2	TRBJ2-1	TGTGCCAGCAGCGTAGACCCCGGGACTAGTTACAATGAGCAGTTCTTC	CASSVDPGTSYNEQFF
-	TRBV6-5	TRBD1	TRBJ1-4	TGTGCCAGCAGTTACCGGGACAGAACTAATGAAAAACTGTTTTTT	CASSYRDRTNEKLFF
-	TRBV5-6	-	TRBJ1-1	TGTGCCAGCAGCTTCACATGGAACACTGAAGCTTTCTTT	CASSFTWNTEAFF
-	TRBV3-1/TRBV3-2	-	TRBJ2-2	TGTGCCAGCAGCCCGAAGGGGGACAATCTCGGGGAGCTGTTTTTT	CASSPKGDNLGELFF
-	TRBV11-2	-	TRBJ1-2	TGTGCCAGCAGCTTAGCAGGGCTGACCGGCTACACCTTC	CASSLAGLTGYTF
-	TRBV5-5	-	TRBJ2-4	TGTGCCAGCAGCTTGACAGGGCAAAACATTCAGTACTTC	CASSLTGQNIQYF
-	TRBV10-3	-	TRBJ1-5	TGTGCCCATACTGACGGGAATCAGCCCCAGCATTTT	CAHTDGNQPQHF
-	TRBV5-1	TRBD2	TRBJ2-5	TGCGCCAGCAGCGCCGGACTAGCGACGCAAGAGACCCAGTACTTC	CASSAGLATQETQYF
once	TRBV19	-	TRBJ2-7	TGTGCCAGTAGTATGGGGCAGGGCTCCTACGAGCAGTACTTC	CASSMGQGSYEQYF
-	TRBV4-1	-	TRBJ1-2	TGCGCCAGCAGCCAAGATAGATCCCCGACTAAACGGTATGGCTACACCTTC	CASSQDRSPTKRYGYTF
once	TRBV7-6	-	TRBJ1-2	TGTGCCAGCAGCTTAGCTGAGGGGGTTAACTATGGCTACACCTTC	CASSLAEGVNYGYTF
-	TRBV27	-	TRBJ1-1	TGTGCCAGCAGTTTCTACGGGGGCACTGAAGCTTTCTTT	CASSFYGGTEAFF
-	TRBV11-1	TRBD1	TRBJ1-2	TGTGCCAGCAGCTTATCAGGGGGCAACTATGGCTACACCTTC	CASSLSGGNYGYTF
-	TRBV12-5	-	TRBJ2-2	TGTGCTAGTGGGGACTCACAGGGAACCGGGGAGCTGTTTTTT	CASGDSQGTGELFF
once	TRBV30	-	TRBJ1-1	TGTGCCTTTGCCCCGGACACTGAAGCTTTCTTT	CAFAPDTEAFF
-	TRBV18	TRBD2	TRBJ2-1	TGTGCCAGCTCACCCCGGACTAGCGGGAGAGATGAGCAGTTCTTC	CASSPRTSGRDEQFF
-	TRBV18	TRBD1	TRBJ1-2	TGTGCCAGCTCACCACTCGGGACAGAGTTGGGCTACACCTTC	CASSPLGTELGYTF
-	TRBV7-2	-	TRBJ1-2	TGTGCCAGCACCTCCAGACGGGAGACGGGCTACACCTTC	CASTSRRETGYTF
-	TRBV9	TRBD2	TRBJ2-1	TGTGCCAGCAGCGTCGGGACTAGCGGGGCCGGGGGGGCCTACAATGAGCAGTTCTTC	CASSVGTSGAGGAYNEQFF
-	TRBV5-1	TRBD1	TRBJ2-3	TGCGCCAGCAGCACCGGACAGGGGACAGATACGCAGTATTTT	CASSTGQGTDTQYF
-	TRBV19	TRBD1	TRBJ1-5	TGTGCCAGTAGTTCGTTCACAGGGGGTTATTTTCAGCCCCAGCATTTT	CASSSFTGGYFQPQHF
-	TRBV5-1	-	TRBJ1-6	TGCGCCAGCAGCTTGGCTGACGAGGGATCACCCCTCCACTTT	CASSLADEGSPLHF
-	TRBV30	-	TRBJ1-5	TGTGCCTGGAGTCCCGAGGGCAGCCAGCCCCAGCATTTT	CAWSPEGSQPQHF
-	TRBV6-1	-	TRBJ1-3	TGTGCCAGCAGTGAATCTATATCTAGGACCAGGGGTCCCTCTGGAAACACCATATATTTT	CASSESISRTRGPSGNTIYF